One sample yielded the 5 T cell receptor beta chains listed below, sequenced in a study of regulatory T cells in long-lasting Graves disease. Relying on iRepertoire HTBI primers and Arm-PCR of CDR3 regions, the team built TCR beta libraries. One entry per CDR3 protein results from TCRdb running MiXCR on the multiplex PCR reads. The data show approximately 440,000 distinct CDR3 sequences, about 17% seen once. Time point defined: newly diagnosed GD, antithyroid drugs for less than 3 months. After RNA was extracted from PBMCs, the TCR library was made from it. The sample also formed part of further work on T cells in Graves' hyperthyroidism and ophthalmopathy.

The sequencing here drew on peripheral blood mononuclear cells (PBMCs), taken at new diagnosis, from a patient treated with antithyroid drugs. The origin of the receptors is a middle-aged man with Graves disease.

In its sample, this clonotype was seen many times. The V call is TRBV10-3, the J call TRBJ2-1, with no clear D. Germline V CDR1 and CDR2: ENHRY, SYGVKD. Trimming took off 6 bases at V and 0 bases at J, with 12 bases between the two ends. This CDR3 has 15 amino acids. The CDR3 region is CAIRVDSSSYNEQFF. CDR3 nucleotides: TGTGCCATCAGGGTAGACTCAAGCTCCTACAATGAGCAGTTCTTC.

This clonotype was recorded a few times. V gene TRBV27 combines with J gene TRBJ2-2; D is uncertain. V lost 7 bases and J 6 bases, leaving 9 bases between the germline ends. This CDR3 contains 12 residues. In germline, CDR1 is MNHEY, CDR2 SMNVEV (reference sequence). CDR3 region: CASTHGSGELFF. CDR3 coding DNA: TGTGCCAGCACCCATGGGTCCGGGGAGCTGTTTTTT.

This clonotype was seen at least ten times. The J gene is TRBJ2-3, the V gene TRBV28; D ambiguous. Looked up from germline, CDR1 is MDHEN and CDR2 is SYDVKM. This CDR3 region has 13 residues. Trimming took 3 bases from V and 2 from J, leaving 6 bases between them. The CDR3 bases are TGTGCCAGCAGTTTGACCTACACAGATACGCAGTATTTT. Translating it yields CASSLTYTDTQYF.

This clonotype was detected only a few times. DNA of the CDR3: TGTGCCAGCAGTAGCAGGGGGGGAGTTTCTGAAGCTTTCTTT. Its translation: CASSSRGGVSEAFF. The chain joins TRBV6-2 or TRBV6-3 to TRBJ1-1; 7 positions match TRBD1. From germline, CDR1 is MNHEY and CDR2 SVGEGT. The ends lost 5 bases at V and 6 bases at J; junction bases unmatched: 9. CDR3 length equals 14 residues.

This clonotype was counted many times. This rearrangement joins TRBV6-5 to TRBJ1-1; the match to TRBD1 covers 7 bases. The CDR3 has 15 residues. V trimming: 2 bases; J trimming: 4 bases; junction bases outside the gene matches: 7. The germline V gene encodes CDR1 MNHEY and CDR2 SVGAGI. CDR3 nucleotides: TGTGCCAGCAGTTACGGGTCAGGGGGTAGCACTGAAGCTTTCTTT. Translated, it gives CASSYGSGGSTEAFF.